A selection of T cell receptor beta chains follows, all from one sample in a study of T cells in Graves' hyperthyroidism and ophthalmopathy. TCRdb fed the multiplex PCR reads into MiXCR, producing one record per CDR3 protein. In the table there are about 250,000 distinct CDR3 sequences, about 20% of which are singletons. The sample comprised blood. These receptors were taken from a man in his thirties or forties with Graves' ophthalmopathy. The CDR3 runs from the conserved cysteine through the conserved F or W. D genes are given only for firm matches. Not all rows give a size; the values are once, few, many and, for expanded clones, a class.

>many|TRBJ1-4|TRBV18|.
TGTGCCAGCTCCTATAATGAAAAACTGTTTTTT
CASSYNEKLFF
>few|TRBJ2-7|TRBV12-5|.
TGTGCTAGTGCGGGGGTAACCCCAACTTGGGGAGAGCAGTACTTC
CASAGVTPTWGEQYF
>.|TRBJ2-4|TRBV6-2/TRBV6-3|.
TGTGCCAGCAGTTACGTTGACATAGCCAAAAACATTCAGTACTTC
CASSYVDIAKNIQYF
>few|TRBJ2-3|TRBV5-1|TRBD2
TGCGCCAGCAGCTTTAGCGGGATTTCCACAGATACGCAGTATTTT
CASSFSGISTDTQYF
>many|TRBJ2-5|TRBV11-2|TRBD2
TGTGCCAGCAGCTCGACTAGCGGGAGAGGAGAGACCCAGTACTTC
CASSSTSGRGETQYF
>few|TRBJ1-3|TRBV7-2|.
TGTGCCAGCAGCCCAAGTCCCATGAGAAACACCATATATTTT
CASSPSPMRNTIYF
>many|TRBJ2-1|TRBV7-2|.
TGTGCCAGCAGCTTATCGGCGGGACGCACCCGAATTTTCTTC
CASSLSAGRTRIFF
>few|TRBJ2-1|TRBV13|TRBD1
TGTGCCAGCAGCTTAGCGGGACAGGGAAACAATGAGCAGTTCTTC
CASSLAGQGNNEQFF
>.|TRBJ2-5|TRBV5-4|TRBD2
TGTGCCAGCAGCCTGGGACTAGTTGAGACCCAGTACTTC
CASSLGLVETQYF
>.|TRBJ2-3|TRBV4-2|TRBD2
TGTGCCAGCAGCCGCGGACTAGCGGGAGAGCTTAGCACAGATACGCAGTATTTT
CASSRGLAGELSTDTQYF
>few|TRBJ2-1|TRBV29-1|.
TGCAGCGTTGAAGCCCTCGTTGAGGGAGCGCCCGAAGATGAGCAGTTCTTC
CSVEALVEGAPEDEQFF
>.|TRBJ2-7|TRBV5-1|TRBD2
TGCGCCAGCAGCCCAAGGACTAGCGGGGGCCTCCTTGCCTACGAGCAGTACTTC
CASSPRTSGGLLAYEQYF
>.|TRBJ2-3|TRBV6-1|TRBD2
TGTGCCAGCAGTCAAGGACTAGCTGCCACAGATACGCAGTATTTT
CASSQGLAATDTQYF
>.|TRBJ2-5|TRBV3-1|.
TGTGCCAGCAGCCGAGGGGGGTGGTTCCAAGAGACCCAGTACTTC
CASSRGGWFQETQYF
>few|TRBJ2-3|TRBV2|.
TGTGCCAGCAGGGGGGAAACAGATACGCAGTATTTT
CASRGETDTQYF
>.|TRBJ2-1|TRBV5-5|.
TGTGCCAGCAGCTTAGGCGGTGACTACAATGAGCAGTTCTTC
CASSLGGDYNEQFF
>few|TRBJ2-7|TRBV20-1|.
TGCAGTGCTAGCGATCTCTACGAGCAGTACTTC
CSASDLYEQYF
>few|TRBJ2-4|TRBV30|.
TGTGCCTGGAGTGTACGTCAGACTTCCTACATTCAGTACTTC
CAWSVRQTSYIQYF
>few|TRBJ1-2|TRBV12-3/TRBV12-4|TRBD1
TGTGCCAGCAGGGCGGGGGACAGACCTAACTATGGCTACACCTTC
CASRAGDRPNYGYTF
>many|TRBJ2-1|TRBV11-2|.
TGTGCCAGCAGCTTAGTTGGTGACTCGCAGTTCTTC
CASSLVGDSQFF
>few|TRBJ2-7|TRBV28|.
TGTGCCAGCAGTTTGCGACCCCACGGGTACGAGCAGTACTTC
CASSLRPHGYEQYF
>few|TRBJ2-2|TRBV9|.
TGTGCCAGCAGCGCCCAGACAACCCATCGGACCGGGGAGCTGTTTTTT
CASSAQTTHRTGELFF
>.|TRBJ2-7|TRBV5-1|.
TGCGCCAGCAGCGCCACAAGACAGAGCGAGCAGTACTTC
CASSATRQSEQYF
>few|TRBJ2-3|TRBV29-1|TRBD2
TGCAGCGTTGCGACTAGCGGCCTTGGGGATACGCAGTATTTT
CSVATSGLGDTQYF
>.|TRBJ2-1|TRBV7-2|.
TGTGCCAGCAGCTTCCTTCGGTCGGGCTACAATGAGCAGTTCTTC
CASSFLRSGYNEQFF
>.|TRBJ2-7|TRBV5-1|.
TGCGCCAGCAGCTTGGTAGGGGATAGCGAGCAGTACTTC
CASSLVGDSEQYF
>many|TRBJ2-5|TRBV3-1|TRBD1
TGTGCCAGCAGCCGCTCACAGGGGACAGAGACCCAGTACTTC
CASSRSQGTETQYF